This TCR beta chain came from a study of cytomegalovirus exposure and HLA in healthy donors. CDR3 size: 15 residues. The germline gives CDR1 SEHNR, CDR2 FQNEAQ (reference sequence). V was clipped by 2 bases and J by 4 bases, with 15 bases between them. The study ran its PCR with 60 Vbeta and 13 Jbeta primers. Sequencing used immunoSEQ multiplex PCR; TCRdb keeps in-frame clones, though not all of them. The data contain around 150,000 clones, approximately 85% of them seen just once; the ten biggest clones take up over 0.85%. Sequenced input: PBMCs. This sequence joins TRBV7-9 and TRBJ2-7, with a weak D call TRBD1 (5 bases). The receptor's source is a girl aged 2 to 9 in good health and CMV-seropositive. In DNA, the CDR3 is TGTGCCAGCAGCTTATCCGGCAGGGCAATGTACGAGCAGTACTTC. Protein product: CASSLSGRAMYEQYF.